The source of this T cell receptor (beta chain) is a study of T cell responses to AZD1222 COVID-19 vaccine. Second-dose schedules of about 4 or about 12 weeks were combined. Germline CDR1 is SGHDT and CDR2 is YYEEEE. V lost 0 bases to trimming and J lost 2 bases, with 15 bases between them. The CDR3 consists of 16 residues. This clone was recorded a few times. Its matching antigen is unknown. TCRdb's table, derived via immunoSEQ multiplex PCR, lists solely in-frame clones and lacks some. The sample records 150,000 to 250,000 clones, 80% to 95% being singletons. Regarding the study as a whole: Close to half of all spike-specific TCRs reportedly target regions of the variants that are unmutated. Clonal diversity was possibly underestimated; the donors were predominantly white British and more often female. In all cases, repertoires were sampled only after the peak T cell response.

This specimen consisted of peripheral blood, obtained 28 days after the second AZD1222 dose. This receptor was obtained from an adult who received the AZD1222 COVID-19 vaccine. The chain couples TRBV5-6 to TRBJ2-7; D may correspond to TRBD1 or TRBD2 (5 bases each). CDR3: CASSLEAGREPYEQYF. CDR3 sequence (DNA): TGTGCCAGCAGCTTGGAGGCGGGCAGGGAGCCCTACGAGCAGTACTTC.